The sequence of this TCR beta chain was determined in a study of T-cell memory formation after mild COVID-19. This CDR3 is built from 16 residues. The trim removed 1 base at V and 7 bases at J, leaving 8 bases unmatched. CDR1 and CDR2 from the germline V gene are LGHDT and YNNKEL (reference sequence). 5'RACE with constant-segment primers built TCRalpha and TCRbeta cDNA libraries with UMIs. TCRdb fed the 5' RACE reads into MiXCR, producing one record per CDR3 protein. The sample lists some 210,000 distinct CDR3 sequences, approximately 16% occurring once. The sequencing sample was made of PBMCs or a T cell subset sorted from them (not recorded which). The rearrangement links TRBV3-1 to TRBJ2-1, with TRBD2 matching over 9 bases. The receptor was isolated from an adult woman who had mild COVID-19 (a few samples of this study predate the infection). Cell type and time point are not known. The CDR3 sequence is CASSQGRGLAGNEQFF. Here the CDR3 DNA reads TGTGCCAGCAGCCAAGGGCGGGGACTAGCTGGGAATGAGCAGTTCTTC.